The 13 T cell receptor beta chains below were found in one sample sequenced in a study of blood T cells in healthy people across ages. The second PCR ran roughly 7 to 12 cycles with a sample-barcoded 5' primer and J-beta primers. A single record per CDR3 protein comes from TCRdb applying MiXCR to the 5' RACE reads. The repertoire includes approximately 600,000 distinct CDR3 sequences, approximately 50% of them detected once, and more than 35% sits in the top ten. Sequencing was done on a sample of blood. These receptors came from a man between 60 and 75 years old in good health.

The rearrangement links TRBV28 to TRBJ2-5, with TRBD2 as a possible D gene (6 bases). The CDR3 sequence is 16 residues long. Germline assignment: CDR1 MDHEN and CDR2 SYDVKM. Between the trimmed V and J ends, which lost 6 bases and 5 bases, there was a span of 22 bases. This CDR3 is CASSGAEEGSGETQYF. The CDR3 DNA sequence: TGTGCCAGCAGCGGGGCTGAGGAGGGGAGCGGGGAGACCCAGTACTTC.

This clonotype was recorded many times. A read error may be the cause here, since a much bigger clone is one base away. This chain uses TRBV7-2 with TRBJ2-5, with D perhaps given as TRBD1 or TRBD2 (5 bases each). Between the trimmed V and J ends, which lost 7 bases and 11 bases, there was a span of 23 bases. In germline, CDR1 is SGHTA, CDR2 FQGNSA. CDR3 length: 14 residues. CDR3 loop: CASTRDPVGNEQYF. CDR3 in DNA: TGTGCCAGCACCCGGGACCCGGTGGGGAATGAGCAGTACTTC. Supplemented by reference TRBV7-2 and TRBJ2-5, the full variable domain reads GAGVSQSPSNKVTEKGKDVELRCDPISGHTALYWYRQSLGQGLEFLIYFQGNSAPDKSGLPSDRFSAERTGGSVSTLTIQRTQQEDSAVYLCASTRDPVGNEQYFGPGTRLLVL.

The gene calls are TRBV9 and TRBJ2-3; TRBD1 might be the D (5 bases). Germline V gene sequence: CDR1 SGDLS, CDR2 YYNGEE. V was cut by 3 bases and J by 6 bases, with 11 bases left in between. The CDR3 runs to 13 residues. The CDR3 loop reads CASSGPQGDTQYF. The CDR3 DNA follows: TGTGCCAGCAGCGGCCCCCAGGGCGATACGCAGTATTTT.

The V gene is TRBV3-1, the J gene TRBJ1-2, with 7 bases matching TRBD1. Germline assignment: CDR1 LGHDT and CDR2 YNNKEL (reference sequence). The trim removed 3 bases at V and 8 bases at J, leaving 3 bases unmatched. This CDR3 comprises 12 residues. CDR3 bases: TGTGCCAGCAGCCAGTACAGGGGAGGCTACACCTTC. It encodes CASSQYRGGYTF.

This chain connects TRBV7-2 to TRBJ2-1; D assignment may be TRBD1 or TRBD2 (5 bases each). CDR3 length: 12 residues. V shed 4 bases and J shed 13 bases, with 14 bases lying between them. Germline CDR1 SGHTA, CDR2 FQGNSA. CDR3 in amino acids: CASSSALGTQFF. CDR3 in DNA: TGTGCCAGCAGCTCGGCCCTCGGGACCCAGTTCTTC.

As concerns this clonotype: Relative to the germline gene, one junction end is altered; a read error may explain this. The V gene is TRBV20-1, the J gene TRBJ1-6; weak D call: TRBD1 (5 bases). The CDR3 contains 14 residues. Germline V gives CDR1 DFQATT, CDR2 SNEGSKA (reference sequence). The CDR3 DNA reads TGCAGCCCGGCGAAGGGGAGTCTTAGTTCATCCCTCCACTTT. Translating gives CSPAKGSLSSSLHF.

The gene calls are TRBV6-1 and TRBJ2-1, with a possible D match to TRBD1 (5 bases). Germline V lookup: CDR1 MNHNS, CDR2 SASEGT. The V end lost 3 bases, the J end lost 6 bases, and 15 bases lay between the germline ends. The CDR3 is made up of 15 amino acids. The CDR3, as DNA: TGTGCCAGCAGTGAGCAGGGCGACGTCTGCAATGAGCAGTTCTTC. Residues: CASSEQGDVCNEQFF.

The chain couples TRBV29-1 to TRBJ1-2; no firm D call. V was cut by 4 bases and J by 1 base, with 13 bases left in between. The CDR3 is 14 residues long. The germline V gene has CDR1 SQVTM and CDR2 ANQGSEA. The CDR3 sequence: CSVGGDTFNYGYTF. In DNA form, the CDR3 reads TGCAGCGTTGGCGGAGACACCTTTAACTATGGCTACACCTTC.

This clonotype was seen more than once but under ten times. The rearrangement links TRBV7-2 to TRBJ2-3; 8 bases fit TRBD2. Germline V gene data show CDR1 as SGHTA and CDR2 as FQGNSA. The CDR3 is 16 residues long. The trim removed 4 bases at V and 7 bases at J, leaving 13 bases unmatched. Here the CDR3 DNA reads TGTGCCAGCAGCTCCGGGGGCGAGCGGGGGACTTATACGCAGTATTTT. It codes for CASSSGGERGTYTQYF.

V is TRBV3-1 and J is TRBJ2-4; 7 bases line up with TRBD1. The last part of the DNA fits TRBJ2-7 better; the J call may be wrong. Per the germline V gene, CDR1 is LGHDT and CDR2 is YNNKEL (reference sequence). The CDR3 runs to 14 residues. CDR3 residues: CASSQLGQPGEQYF. The DNA of the CDR3 is TGTGCCAGCAGCCAACTGGGACAGCCTGGCGAGCAGTACTTC.

This sequence joins TRBV18 and TRBJ1-1; D perhaps matches TRBD1 (5 bases). The CDR3 spans 16 residues. Germline V gives CDR1 KGHSH, CDR2 LQKENI. V was trimmed by 6 bases and J by 6 bases, leaving 23 bases between them. The CDR3 region is CASSPSQGSGPSEAFF. The CDR3 region has the DNA TGTGCCAGCTCGCCATCCCAGGGTTCGGGACCCTCTGAAGCTTTCTTT.

The chain employs TRBV5-1 and TRBJ1-6; 7 nucleotides agree with TRBD1. V dropped 3 bases and J dropped 5; count of bases not matched to a gene: 5. Germline CDR1 and CDR2: SGHRS and YFSETQ. The CDR3 has 15 residues. In nucleotides, the CDR3 is TGCGCCAGCAGCTGGACGACAGGGAATAATTCACCCCTCCACTTT. Protein product: CASSWTTGNNSPLHF.

The chain couples TRBV7-8 to TRBJ2-1; D call uncertain. V lost 4 bases and J lost 4, with 11 bases in between. CDR1 is SGHVS and CDR2 is FQNEAQ in the germline V gene. The CDR3 is 14 residues long. DNA for the CDR3: TGTGCCAGCAGCTCGACCACATCATACAATGAGCAGTTCTTC. Translating it yields CASSSTTSYNEQFF.